This T cell receptor beta chain came from a study of shared clonotypes between healthy human individuals. Germline assignment: CDR1 GTSNPN and CDR2 SVGIG (reference sequence). The CDR3 length is 12 residues. V lost 6 bases and J lost 0; bases outside the gene matches: 0. At deep level, the assay was performed. TCRdb's copy holds only in-frame clones and misses some; the assay was immunoSEQ multiplex PCR. There are about 600,000 clones in the sample; approximately 97% occur only once, and roughly 0.055% lies in the top ten. The clonotype comes from a woman aged 25 to 45 in good health. The chain links TRBV30 to TRBJ2-3, with 7 bases identical to TRBD2. Input material: naive CD4+ T cells sorted from blood. Described subset: CD45RA+ positively selected. CDR3 sequence: CACSGSTDTQYF. The CDR3 nucleotides read TGTGCCTGTAGCGGGAGCACAGATACGCAGTATTTT.